This T cell receptor (beta chain) derives from a study of cytomegalovirus exposure and HLA in healthy donors. Study-level background: The Caucasian-associated ancestry cluster contained 81% of the 398 genotyped donors.

The CDR3 covers 15 residues. Unmatched junction bases numbered 11, after V lost 7 bases and J lost 7 bases. Germline V gene data show CDR1 as MNHEY and CDR2 as SMNVEV (reference sequence). With 60 Vbeta and 13 Jbeta primers, the PCR was carried out. TCRdb's copy holds only in-frame clones and misses some; the assay was immunoSEQ multiplex PCR. Among fewer than 95,000 clones listed, over 75% were seen once. General study findings and limits: Associated with HLA alleles at 0.05 false discovery rate in a later analysis were around 15,000 TCR beta sequences. It was reported in a later analysis that an Asian-associated ancestry cluster showed fewer N-insertions than the approximately 700-donor mean. The presence/absence work took it that sequencing depth was about the same across donors.

This clone has just one count. Its antigen is unknown. This TCR was recovered from a man between 18 and 35 years old in good health and CMV-seronegative. The gene calls are TRBV27 and TRBJ2-1; 9 bases agree with TRBD2. Input material: PBMCs. The CDR3 protein is CASTGSGGLGNEQFF. CDR3 sequence (DNA): TGTGCCAGCACCGGGAGCGGGGGGTTGGGGAATGAGCAGTTCTTC.